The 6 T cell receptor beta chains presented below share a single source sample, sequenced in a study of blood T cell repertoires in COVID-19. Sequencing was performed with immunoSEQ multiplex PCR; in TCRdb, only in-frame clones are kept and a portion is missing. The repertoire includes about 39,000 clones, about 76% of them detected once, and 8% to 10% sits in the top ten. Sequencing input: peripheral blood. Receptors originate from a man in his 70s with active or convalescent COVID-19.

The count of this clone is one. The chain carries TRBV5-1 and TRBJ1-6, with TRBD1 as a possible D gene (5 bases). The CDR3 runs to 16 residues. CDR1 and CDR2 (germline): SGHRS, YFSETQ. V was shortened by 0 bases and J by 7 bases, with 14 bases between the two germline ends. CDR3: CASSLGDPTDNSPLHF. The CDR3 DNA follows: TGCGCCAGCAGCTTGGGTGACCCGACAGACAATTCACCCCTCCACTTT.

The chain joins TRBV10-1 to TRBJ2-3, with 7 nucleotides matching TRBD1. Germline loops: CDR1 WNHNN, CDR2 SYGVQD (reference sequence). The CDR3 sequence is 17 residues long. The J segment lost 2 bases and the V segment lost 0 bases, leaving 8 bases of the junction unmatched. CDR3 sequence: CASSESRDRVYTDTQYF. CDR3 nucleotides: TGCGCCAGCAGTGAGTCAAGAGACAGGGTCTACACAGATACGCAGTATTTT.

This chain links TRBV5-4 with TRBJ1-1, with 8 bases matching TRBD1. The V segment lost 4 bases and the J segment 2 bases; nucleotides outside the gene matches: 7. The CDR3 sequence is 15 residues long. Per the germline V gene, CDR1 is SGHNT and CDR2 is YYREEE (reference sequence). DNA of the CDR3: TGTGCCAGCAGCGCTCCGACAGGGGCCAACACTGAAGCTTTCTTT. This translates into CASSAPTGANTEAFF.

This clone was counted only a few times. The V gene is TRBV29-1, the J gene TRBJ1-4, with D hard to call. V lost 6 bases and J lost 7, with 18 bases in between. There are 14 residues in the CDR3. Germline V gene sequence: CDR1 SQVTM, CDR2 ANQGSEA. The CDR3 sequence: CSVRSGGFREKLFF. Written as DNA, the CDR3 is TGCAGCGTCCGATCGGGAGGTTTCCGTGAAAAACTGTTTTTT.

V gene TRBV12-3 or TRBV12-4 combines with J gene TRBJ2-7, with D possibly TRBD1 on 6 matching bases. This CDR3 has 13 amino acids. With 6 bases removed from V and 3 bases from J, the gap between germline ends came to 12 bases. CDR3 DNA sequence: TGTGCCAGCAGGAGACAGGCGCACTACGAGCAGTACTTC. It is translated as CASRRQAHYEQYF.

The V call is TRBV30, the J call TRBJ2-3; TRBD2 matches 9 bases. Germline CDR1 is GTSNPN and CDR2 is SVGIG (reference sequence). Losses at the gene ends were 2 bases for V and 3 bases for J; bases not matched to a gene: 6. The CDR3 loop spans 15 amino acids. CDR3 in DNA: TGTGCCTGGAGTAGTTTAGCGGGGGCGACAGATACGCAGTATTTT. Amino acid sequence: CAWSSLAGATDTQYF.